These 4 T cell receptor beta chains came from one sample sequenced in a study of T cell responses to AZD1222 COVID-19 vaccine. Measured with immunoSEQ multiplex PCR; TCRdb has only the in-frame clones, and not every one. This sample carries around 180,000 clones, more than 75% of them seen once, and the ten largest clones take around 2.5%. The material sequenced was peripheral blood, taken on day 0 of MenACWY control vaccination. Source of these receptors: an adult in good health.

This clone was observed once. The V gene is TRBV5-8, the J gene TRBJ1-4; D is perhaps TRBD1 (5 bases). The V gene's germline CDR1 is SGHTS and CDR2 YDEGEE. The V end was cut by 0 bases, the J end by 5 bases, with 8 bases between. The CDR3 is 14 amino acids. The CDR3 sequence: CASSLEGANEKLFF. The CDR3 DNA follows: TGTGCCAGCAGCTTGGAAGGGGCGAATGAAAAACTGTTTTTT. The variable domain in full, completed from reference TRBV5-8 and TRBJ1-4, reads EAGVTQSPTHLIKTRGQQATLRCSPISGHTSVYWYQQALGLGLQFLLWYDEGEERNRGNFPPRFSGRQFPNYSSELNVNALELEDSALYLCASSLEGANEKLFFGSGTQLSVL.

The chain recombines TRBV5-1 with TRBJ2-3; tentatively, D is TRBD2 (5 bases). Germline V gene lookup returns CDR1 SGHRS and CDR2 YFSETQ. This CDR3 comprises 14 residues. Trimming cost V 0 bases and J 5 bases, with 10 bases left between them. The CDR3 is CASSLARRGDTQYF. The CDR3, as DNA: TGCGCCAGCAGCTTGGCCCGACGGGGAGATACGCAGTATTTT. Based on the CDR3 plus reference TRBV5-1 and TRBJ2-3, the full variable domain is KAGVTQTPRYLIKTRGQQVTLSCSPISGHRSVSWYQQTPGQGLQFLFEYFSETQRNKGNFPGRFSGRQFSNSRSEMNVSTLELGDSALYLCASSLARRGDTQYFGPGTRLTVL.

The gene calls are TRBV15 and TRBJ2-1; 7 nucleotides line up with TRBD2. The CDR3 is 15 residues long. V was pared by 6 bases and J by 2 bases, with 7 bases of the junction left unmatched. The germline CDR1 and CDR2 sequences are LNHNV and YYDKDF (reference sequence). The CDR3 nucleotides are TGTGCCACCAGAAGTAGCGGGTCAGCCTACAATGAGCAGTTCTTC. Residues: CATRSSGSAYNEQFF.

The V and J genes are TRBV7-8 and TRBJ1-5; D perhaps matches TRBD1 (5 bases). Germline lookup yields CDR1 SGHVS and CDR2 FQNEAQ. The CDR3 extends over 14 amino acids. The V gene lost 1 base and the J gene lost 6 bases, with 10 bases spanning the gap. This chain's CDR3 is CASSLVEGSQPQHF. Written as DNA, the CDR3 is TGTGCCAGCAGCTTAGTGGAGGGGAGTCAGCCCCAGCATTTT. Supplemented by reference TRBV7-8 and TRBJ1-5, the full variable domain reads GAGVSQSPRYKVAKRGQDVALRCDPISGHVSLFWYQQALGQGPEFLTYFQNEAQLDKSGLPSDRFFAERPEGSVSTLKIQRTQQEDSAVYLCASSLVEGSQPQHFGDGTRLSIL.